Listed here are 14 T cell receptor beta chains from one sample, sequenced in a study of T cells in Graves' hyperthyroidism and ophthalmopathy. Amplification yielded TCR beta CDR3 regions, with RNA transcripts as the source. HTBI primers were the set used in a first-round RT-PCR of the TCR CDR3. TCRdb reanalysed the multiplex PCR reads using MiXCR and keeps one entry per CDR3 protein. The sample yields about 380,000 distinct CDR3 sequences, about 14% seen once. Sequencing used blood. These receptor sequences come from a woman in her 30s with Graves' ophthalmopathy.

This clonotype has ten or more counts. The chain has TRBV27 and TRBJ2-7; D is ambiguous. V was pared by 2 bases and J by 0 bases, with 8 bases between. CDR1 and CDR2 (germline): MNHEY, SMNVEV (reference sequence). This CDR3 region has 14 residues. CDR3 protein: CASSLVGNSYEQYF. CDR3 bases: TGTGCCAGCAGTTTAGTGGGGAACTCCTACGAGCAGTACTTC.

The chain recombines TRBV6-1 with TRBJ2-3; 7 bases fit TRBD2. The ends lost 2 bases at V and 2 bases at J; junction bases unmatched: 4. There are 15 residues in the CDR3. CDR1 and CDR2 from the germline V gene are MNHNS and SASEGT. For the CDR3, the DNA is TGTGCCAGCAGTGAAATCGGGACTAACACAGATACGCAGTATTTT. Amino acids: CASSEIGTNTDTQYF.

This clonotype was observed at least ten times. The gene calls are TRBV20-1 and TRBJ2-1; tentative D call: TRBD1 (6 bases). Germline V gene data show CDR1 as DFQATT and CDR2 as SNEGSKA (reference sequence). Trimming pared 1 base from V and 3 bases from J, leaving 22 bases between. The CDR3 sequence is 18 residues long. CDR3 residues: CSARVGLFLGARYNEQFF. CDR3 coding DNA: TGCAGTGCTAGAGTCGGATTGTTCTTGGGGGCGCGCTACAATGAGCAGTTCTTC.

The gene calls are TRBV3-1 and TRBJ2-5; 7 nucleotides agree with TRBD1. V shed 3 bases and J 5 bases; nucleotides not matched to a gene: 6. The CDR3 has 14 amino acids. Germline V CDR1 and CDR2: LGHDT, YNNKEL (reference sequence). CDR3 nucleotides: TGTGCCAGCAGCCAGGGGACAGTGAGGGAGACCCAGTACTTC. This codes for CASSQGTVRETQYF.

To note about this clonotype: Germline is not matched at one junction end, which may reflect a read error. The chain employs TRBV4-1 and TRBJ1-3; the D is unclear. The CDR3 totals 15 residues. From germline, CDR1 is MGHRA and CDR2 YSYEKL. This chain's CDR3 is CASSQEGLSGNTIHF. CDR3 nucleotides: TGCGCCAGCAGCCAAGAGGGCCTCTCTGGAAACACCATACATTTT.

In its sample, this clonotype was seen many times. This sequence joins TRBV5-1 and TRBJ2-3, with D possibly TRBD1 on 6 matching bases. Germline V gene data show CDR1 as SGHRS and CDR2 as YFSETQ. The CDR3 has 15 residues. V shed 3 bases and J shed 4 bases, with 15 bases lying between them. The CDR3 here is CASSSTLTGSDTQYF. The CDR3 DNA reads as TGCGCCAGCAGCTCCACCTTGACAGGTTCAGATACGCAGTATTTT. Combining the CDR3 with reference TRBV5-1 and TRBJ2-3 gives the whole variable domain KAGVTQTPRYLIKTRGQQVTLSCSPISGHRSVSWYQQTPGQGLQFLFEYFSETQRNKGNFPGRFSGRQFSNSRSEMNVSTLELGDSALYLCASSSTLTGSDTQYFGPGTRLTVL.

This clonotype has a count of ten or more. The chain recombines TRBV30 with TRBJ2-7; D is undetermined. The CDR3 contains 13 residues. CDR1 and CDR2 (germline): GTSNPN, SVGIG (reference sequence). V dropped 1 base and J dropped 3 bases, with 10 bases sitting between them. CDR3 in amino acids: CAWSDLNDYEQYF. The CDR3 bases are TGTGCCTGGAGTGATCTAAACGACTACGAGCAGTACTTC.

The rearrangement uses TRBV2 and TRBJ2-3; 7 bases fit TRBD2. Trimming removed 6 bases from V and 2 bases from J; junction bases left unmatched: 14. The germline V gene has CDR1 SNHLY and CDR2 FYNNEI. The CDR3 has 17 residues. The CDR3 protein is CASRDTSADLITDTQYF. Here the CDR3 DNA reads TGTGCCAGCAGGGATACTAGCGCGGATCTAATCACAGATACGCAGTATTTT.

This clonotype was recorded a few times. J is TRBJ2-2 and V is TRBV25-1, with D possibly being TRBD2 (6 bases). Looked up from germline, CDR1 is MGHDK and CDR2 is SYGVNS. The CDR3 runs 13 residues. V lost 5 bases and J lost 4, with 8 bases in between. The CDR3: CASSRDFTGELFF. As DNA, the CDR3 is TGTGCCAGCAGTCGGGACTTCACCGGGGAGCTGTTTTTT. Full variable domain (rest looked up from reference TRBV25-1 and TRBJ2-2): EADIYQTPRYLVIGTGKKITLECSQTMGHDKMYWYQQDPGMELHLIHYSYGVNSTEKGDLSSESTVSRIRTEHFPLTLESARPSHTSQYLCASSRDFTGELFFGEGSRLTVL.

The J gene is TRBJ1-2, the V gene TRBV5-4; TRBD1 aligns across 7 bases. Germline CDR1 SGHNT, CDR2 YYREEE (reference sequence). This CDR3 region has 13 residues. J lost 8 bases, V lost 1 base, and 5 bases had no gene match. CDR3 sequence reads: CASSLTGARGYTF. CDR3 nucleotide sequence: TGTGCCAGCAGCTTGACAGGGGCTCGGGGCTACACCTTC.

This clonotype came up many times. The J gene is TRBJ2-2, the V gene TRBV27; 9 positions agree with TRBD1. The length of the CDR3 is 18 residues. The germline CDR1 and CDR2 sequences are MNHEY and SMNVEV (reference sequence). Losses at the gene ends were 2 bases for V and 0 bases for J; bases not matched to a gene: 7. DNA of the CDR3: TGTGCCAGCAGTTTAAGGTGGACAGGGGCTGCGAACACCGGGGAGCTGTTTTTT. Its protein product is CASSLRWTGAANTGELFF.

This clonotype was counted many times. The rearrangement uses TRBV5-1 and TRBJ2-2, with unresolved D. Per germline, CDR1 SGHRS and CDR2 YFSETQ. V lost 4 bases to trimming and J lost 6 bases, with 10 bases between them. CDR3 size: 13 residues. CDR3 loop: CASSLQPSGELFF. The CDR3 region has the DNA TGCGCCAGCAGCCTCCAGCCATCCGGGGAGCTGTTTTTT.

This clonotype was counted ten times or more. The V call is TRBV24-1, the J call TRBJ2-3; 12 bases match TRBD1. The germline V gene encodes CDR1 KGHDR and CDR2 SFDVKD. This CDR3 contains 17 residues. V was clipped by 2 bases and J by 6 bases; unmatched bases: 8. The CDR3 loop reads CATSDSPGQGALDTQYF. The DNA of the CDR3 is TGTGCCACCAGTGATTCCCCGGGACAGGGGGCGCTGGATACGCAGTATTTT.

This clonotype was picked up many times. This chain's CDR3 is CASSLANRQETQYF. CDR3 in DNA: TGTGCCAGCAGCTTAGCAAATAGGCAGGAGACCCAGTACTTC. The chain carries TRBV7-9 and TRBJ2-5, with D unclear. In germline, CDR1 is SEHNR, CDR2 FQNEAQ (reference sequence). V gave up 0 bases and J gave up 5 bases, with 10 bases separating them. This CDR3 contains 14 residues. Using reference TRBV7-9 and TRBJ2-5 for the parts outside the CDR3, the full variable domain is DTGVSQNPRHKITKRGQNVTFRCDPISEHNRLYWYRQTLGQGPEFLTYFQNEAQLEKSRLLSDRFSAERPKGSFSTLEIQRTEQGDSAMYLCASSLANRQETQYFGPGTRLLVL.